The clone carrying this T cell receptor (beta chain) was seen once. The V gene end was trimmed by 6 bases and the J gene end by 6 bases; junction bases not matched to a gene: 10. Germline CDR1 reads SQVTM; CDR2 reads ANQGSEA. The CDR3 is made up of 14 amino acids. The record originates from a study of blood T cell repertoires in COVID-19. Across the whole study: COVID-19 samples from acute and convalescent phases originated in the United States, Italy and Spain.

Using immunoSEQ multiplex PCR, the repertoire was profiled, and TCRdb retains in-frame clones only, with some absent. The sample carries about 130,000 clones, roughly 80% recorded once. The chain combines TRBV29-1 with TRBJ1-2; 10 bases map to TRBD1. Sequencing was carried out using peripheral blood. The sequence was collected from a woman aged 55-69 years with acute or convalescent COVID-19. The CDR3 protein is CSVIPGQGYDGYTF. The CDR3 DNA reads TGCAGCGTGATTCCGGGACAGGGGTATGATGGCTACACCTTC.